The next 9 T cell receptor beta chains were all read from a single sample in a study of blood T cell repertoires in COVID-19 (dated by TCRdb to the early 2020s). The method was the immunoSEQ multiplex PCR assay. TCRdb re-hosts the immuneACCESS table, in-frame sequences only. Its copies lack some clones; in the studies checked, an unresolved V gene accounts for under half of them, and the cause for the rest is not known. The sample records 200,000 to 300,000 clones, roughly 76% of which are singletons. The ten top clones hold around 7.5% of the sample. The sequenced sample was peripheral blood. These receptors were obtained from a woman aged 80 or over with COVID-19, enrolled during active disease.

J is TRBJ1-1 and V is TRBV2, with TRBD1 identical over 8 bases. V lost 5 bases, J lost 4 bases, and 6 bases stayed unmatched. Germline assignment: CDR1 SNHLY and CDR2 FYNNEI. CDR3 length equals 14 residues. This chain's CDR3 is CASSRQGSGTEAFF. The CDR3 DNA follows: TGTGCCAGCAGTCGACAGGGGTCGGGCACTGAAGCTTTCTTT.

This chain links TRBV6-5 with TRBJ2-2; TRBD1 agrees at 7 bases. The CDR3 runs 16 residues. Trimming removed 0 bases from V and 7 bases from J; junction bases left unmatched: 8. Germline-derived CDR1 and CDR2 are MNHEY and SVGAGI. The CDR3 reads CASSYSKPRGNGELFF. The DNA for the CDR3 is TGTGCCAGCAGTTACTCGAAACCCAGGGGGAACGGGGAGCTGTTTTTT.

V and J are TRBV11-2 and TRBJ2-5, with TRBD2 matching 11 bases. The V gene end was trimmed by 5 bases and the J gene end by 0 bases; junction bases not matched to a gene: 5. CDR1 and CDR2 (germline): SGHAT, FQNNGV. The CDR3 is 16 residues long. CDR3 nucleotide sequence: TGTGCCAGCAGCCCTCGACTAGCGGGAAACCAAGAGACCCAGTACTTC. Translating it yields CASSPRLAGNQETQYF.

This chain joins TRBV20-1 and TRBJ2-3; D is perhaps TRBD2 (7 bases). Trimming took off 3 bases at V and 3 bases at J, with 13 bases between the two ends. In germline, CDR1 is DFQATT, CDR2 SNEGSKA (reference sequence). This CDR3 comprises 14 residues. The CDR3 nucleotides read TGCAGTGCTAGTCAAGGGGGAGGGACAGATACGCAGTATTTT. Protein: CSASQGGGTDTQYF.

The CDR3 loop reads CASSSTTGTDYGYTF. CDR3 in DNA: TGTGCCAGCAGTTCTACCACCGGGACAGATTATGGCTACACCTTC. This chain joins TRBV6-5 and TRBJ1-2; 7 nucleotides line up with TRBD1. Germline-derived CDR1 and CDR2 are MNHEY and SVGAGI. The CDR3 runs to 15 residues. The junction had 10 bases not matched to a gene; V was cut back by 4 bases and J by 5 bases.

The V and J genes are TRBV5-1 and TRBJ2-2; 10 nucleotides align to TRBD2. The V segment lost 2 bases and the J segment 2 bases; nucleotides outside the gene matches: 6. The CDR3 totals 17 residues. CDR1 is SGHRS and CDR2 is YFSETQ in the germline V gene. The CDR3 region is CASSLTKREGNTGELFF. DNA of the CDR3: TGCGCCAGCAGCTTAACCAAGCGGGAGGGCAACACCGGGGAGCTGTTTTTT.

The genes are TRBV6-5 and TRBJ1-1; the D is unclear. The CDR3 has 13 amino acids. The germline gives CDR1 MNHEY, CDR2 SVGAGI. Trimming removed 6 bases at V and 6 bases at J, with 14 bases between. The CDR3 protein is CASRDTTRPEAFF. CDR3 DNA: TGTGCCAGCAGGGATACTACACGACCTGAAGCTTTCTTT.

This chain uses TRBV21-1 with TRBJ2-3; TRBD2 is taken as the D call from the table, unchecked against the DNA. TRBV21-1 represents a pseudogene. The CDR3 has 16 amino acids. CDR3 nucleotide sequence: TGTGCCAGCAGCAAAGATCTAGCGGGAAACACAGATACGCAGTATTTT. Translation gives CASSKDLAGNTDTQYF.

V gene TRBV7-3 combines with J gene TRBJ2-1; D perhaps matches TRBD2 (6 bases). V was shortened by 5 bases and J by 8 bases, with 19 bases between the two germline ends. Germline V lookup: CDR1 SGHTA, CDR2 FQGTGA. The CDR3 extends over 15 amino acids. As DNA, the CDR3 is TGTGCCAGCAGCGCCAAGACTAGTTCCACGGATGAGCAGTTCTTC. This codes for CASSAKTSSTDEQFF. The full variable domain, with the rest looked up from reference TRBV7-3 and TRBJ2-1, is GAGVSQTPSNKVTEKGKYVELRCDPISGHTALYWYRQSLGQGPEFLIYFQGTGAADDSGLPNDRFFAVRPEGSVSTLKIQRTERGDSAVYLCASSAKTSSTDEQFFGPGTRLTVL.